This T cell receptor (beta chain) was profiled in a study of T cell responses to AZD1222 COVID-19 vaccine. Notes on the study in general: The study identified only five to seven AZD1222 recipients as seropositive at baseline. Spike as a whole was targeted by vaccine-associated CD4 TCRs, dominant at 160-218 and 743-854. Clonal diversity was possibly underestimated, and white British individuals and females predominated among donors.

This CDR3 spans 14 amino acids. Germline V gives CDR1 MNHEY, CDR2 SMNVEV (reference sequence). J was trimmed by 4 bases and V by 3 bases; bases with no gene match: 1. Only in-frame clones appear in the TCRdb table, and some are missing; sequencing was by immunoSEQ multiplex PCR. Of about 110,000 clones listed, 75% to 95% are singletons. Remarks on this clone: The antigen remains unidentified.

The sequence was collected from an adult who received the AZD1222 COVID-19 vaccine. The sequenced sample was peripheral blood, obtained 28 days after the second AZD1222 dose. This chain uses TRBV27 with TRBJ1-5, with TRBD1 identical over 9 bases. The CDR3 coding sequence is TGTGCCAGCAGTTTTGACAGGGGGAATCAGCCCCAGCATTTT. Residues: CASSFDRGNQPQHF.